The table lists the clone carrying this T cell receptor (beta chain) with a few counts. Its antigen is currently unknown. This CDR3 spans 13 amino acids. With 5 bases clipped from V and 2 bases from J, the junction kept 4 bases outside the gene matches. The germline V gene encodes CDR1 GTSNPN and CDR2 SVGIG (reference sequence). The study reverse transcribed the entire isolated RNA, so it sequenced expressed TCRB transcripts. TCRdb's copy holds only in-frame clones and misses some; the assay was immunoSEQ multiplex PCR. The sample includes nearly 700,000 clones, roughly 12% seen only once; the top ten take less than 0.025%. This specimen comes from a study of beta chain features in type 1 diabetes. In the study overall: There was similarity between patients and healthy donors in age, gender and cell yields. The study examined about 100,000,000 sorted cells across all samples.

General study findings and limits: There was a moderate but significant shortening of TCRB CDR3s in all four CD4+ subsets of Type 1 diabetes patients. In comparison with healthy donors, patients had naive, central memory and Treg TCRB repertoires that appeared more similar.

The rearrangement joins TRBV30 to TRBJ2-7; 9 bases line up with TRBD2. Sequencing was carried out using naive CD4+ T cells from blood. This TCR was recovered from a man between 18 and 35 years old with type 1 diabetes. The CDR3 spells CAWCLAGTYEQYF. CDR3 sequence (DNA): TGTGCCTGGTGCCTAGCGGGGACCTACGAGCAGTACTTC. Variable domain in full (rest from reference TRBV30 and TRBJ2-7): SQTIHQWPATLVQPVGSPLSLECTVEGTSNPNLYWYRQAAGRGLQLLFYSVGIGQISSEVPQNLSASRPQDRQFILSSKKLLLSDSGFYLCAWCLAGTYEQYFGPGTRLTVT.